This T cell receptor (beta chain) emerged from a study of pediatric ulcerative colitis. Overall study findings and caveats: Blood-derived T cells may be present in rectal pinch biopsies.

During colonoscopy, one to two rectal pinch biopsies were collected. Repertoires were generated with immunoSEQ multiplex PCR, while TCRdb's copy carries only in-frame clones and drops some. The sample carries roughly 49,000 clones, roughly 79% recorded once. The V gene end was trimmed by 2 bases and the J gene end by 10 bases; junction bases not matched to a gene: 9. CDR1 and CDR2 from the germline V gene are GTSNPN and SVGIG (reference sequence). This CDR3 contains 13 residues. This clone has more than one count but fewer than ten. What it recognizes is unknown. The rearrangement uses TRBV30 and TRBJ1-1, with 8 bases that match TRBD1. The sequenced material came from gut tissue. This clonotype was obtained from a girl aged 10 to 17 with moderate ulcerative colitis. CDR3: CAWSIQTGESAFF. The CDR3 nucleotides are TGTGCCTGGAGTATCCAGACAGGGGAGTCAGCTTTCTTT.